This T cell receptor beta chain was obtained from a study of T-cell reconstitution after alpha-beta-depleted transplantation in children. Study findings and constraints: Newly made T cells mostly supplied T-cell counts and diversity one year after transplant. About two months after transplant, alpha-beta T cells reportedly came from several hundred expanded graft clones. Elevated TCRbeta diversity at day 60 was traced, in some patients, to surviving recipient T cells and thymic progenitors.

The TCRbeta library incorporated unique molecular identifiers. Via MiXCR, TCRdb re-called the PCR reads, giving one row per CDR3 protein. The sample has hundreds of thousands of distinct CDR3 sequences, approximately 10% seen once; the top ten hold 20% to 30%. This clonotype occurred many times. Antigen: not known. The J segment lost 6 bases and the V segment lost 4 bases, leaving 7 bases of the junction unmatched. Germline CDR1 SGHRS, CDR2 YFSETQ. This CDR3 is 15 amino acids long. Material: peripheral blood, obtained 180 days after TCRalphabeta/CD19-depleted stem cell transplant. The chain has TRBV5-1 and TRBJ2-1; 10 nucleotides match TRBD2. The source of this sequence is a male patient aged 2-10 years who had a stem cell transplant for chronic granulomatous disease, so the T cells may come from the graft donor. CDR3 coding DNA: TGCGCCAGCAGCCCAGGACTAGCGGCCCCCAATGAGCAGTTCTTC. Translated: CASSPGLAAPNEQFF.